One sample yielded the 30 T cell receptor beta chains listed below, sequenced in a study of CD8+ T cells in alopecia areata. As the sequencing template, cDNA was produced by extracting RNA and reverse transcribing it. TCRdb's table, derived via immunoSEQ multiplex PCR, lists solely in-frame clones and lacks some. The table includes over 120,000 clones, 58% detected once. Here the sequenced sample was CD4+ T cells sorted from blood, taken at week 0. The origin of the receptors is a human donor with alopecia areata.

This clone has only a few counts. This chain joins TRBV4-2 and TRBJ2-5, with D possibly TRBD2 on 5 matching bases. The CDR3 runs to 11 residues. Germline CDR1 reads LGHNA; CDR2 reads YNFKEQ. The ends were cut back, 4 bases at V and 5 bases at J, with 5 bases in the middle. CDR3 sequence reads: CASSREETQYF. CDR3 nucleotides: TGTGCCAGCAGCCGGGAGGAGACCCAGTACTTC.

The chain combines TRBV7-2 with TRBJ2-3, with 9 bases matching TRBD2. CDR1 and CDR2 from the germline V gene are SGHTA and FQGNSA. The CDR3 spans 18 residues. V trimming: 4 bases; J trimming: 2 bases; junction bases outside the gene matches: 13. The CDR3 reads CASSSQGSSGTYTDTQYF. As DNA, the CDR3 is TGTGCCAGCAGCTCTCAGGGCTCTAGCGGGACGTACACAGATACGCAGTATTTT. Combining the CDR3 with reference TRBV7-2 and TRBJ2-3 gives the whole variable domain GAGVSQSPSNKVTEKGKDVELRCDPISGHTALYWYRQSLGQGLEFLIYFQGNSAPDKSGLPSDRFSAERTGGSVSTLTIQRTQQEDSAVYLCASSSQGSSGTYTDTQYFGPGTRLTVL.

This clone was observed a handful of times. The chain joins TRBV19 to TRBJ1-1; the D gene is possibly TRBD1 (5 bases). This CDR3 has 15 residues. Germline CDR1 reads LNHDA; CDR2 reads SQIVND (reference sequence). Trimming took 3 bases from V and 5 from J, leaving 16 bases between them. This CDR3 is CASSIIWRGATEAFF. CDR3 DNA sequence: TGTGCCAGTAGTATTATTTGGAGGGGAGCTACTGAAGCTTTCTTT.

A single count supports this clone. This chain's CDR3 is CASSEGDREGYTF. The CDR3 DNA sequence: TGTGCCAGCAGTGAAGGGGATCGAGAGGGCTACACCTTC. The gene calls are TRBV25-1 and TRBJ1-2; D not certain. Trimming left V 2 bases short and J 8 bases short, with 12 bases between. CDR1 and CDR2 (germline): MGHDK, SYGVNS. The CDR3 covers 13 residues.

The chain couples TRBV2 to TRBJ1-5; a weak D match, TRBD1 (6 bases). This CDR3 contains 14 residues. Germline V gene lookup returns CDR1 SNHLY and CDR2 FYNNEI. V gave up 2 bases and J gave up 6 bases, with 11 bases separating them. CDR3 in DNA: TGTGCCAGCAGTGAAAATCAGGGGAGTCAGCCCCAGCATTTT. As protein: CASSENQGSQPQHF.

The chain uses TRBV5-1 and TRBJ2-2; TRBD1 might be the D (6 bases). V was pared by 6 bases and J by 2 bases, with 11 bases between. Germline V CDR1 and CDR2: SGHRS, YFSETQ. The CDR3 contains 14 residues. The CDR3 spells CASKRDTNTGELFF. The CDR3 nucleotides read TGCGCCAGCAAGAGGGACACCAACACCGGGGAGCTGTTTTTT.

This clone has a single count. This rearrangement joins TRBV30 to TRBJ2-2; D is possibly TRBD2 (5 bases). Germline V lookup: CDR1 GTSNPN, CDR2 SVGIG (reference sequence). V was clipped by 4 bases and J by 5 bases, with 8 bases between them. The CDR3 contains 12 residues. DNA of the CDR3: TGTGCCTGGACCCGGAGGACCGGGGAGCTGTTTTTT. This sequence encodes CAWTRRTGELFF.

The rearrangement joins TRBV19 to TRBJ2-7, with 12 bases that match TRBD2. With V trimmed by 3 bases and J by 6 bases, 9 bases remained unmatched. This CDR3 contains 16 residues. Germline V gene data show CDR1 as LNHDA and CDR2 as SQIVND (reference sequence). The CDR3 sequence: CASSIGLAGLRTEQYF. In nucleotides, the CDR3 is TGTGCCAGTAGTATTGGACTAGCGGGGCTCCGGACCGAGCAGTACTTC.

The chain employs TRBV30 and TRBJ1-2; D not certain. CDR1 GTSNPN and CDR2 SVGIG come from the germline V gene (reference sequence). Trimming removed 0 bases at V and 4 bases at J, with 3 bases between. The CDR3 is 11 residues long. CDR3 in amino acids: CAWSVVYGYTF. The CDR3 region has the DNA TGTGCCTGGAGTGTAGTCTATGGCTACACCTTC.

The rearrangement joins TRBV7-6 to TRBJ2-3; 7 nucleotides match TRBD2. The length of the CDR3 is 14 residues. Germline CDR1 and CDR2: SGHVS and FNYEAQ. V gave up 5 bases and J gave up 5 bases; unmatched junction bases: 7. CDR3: CASSPAGRGDTQYF. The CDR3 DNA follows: TGTGCCAGCAGCCCAGCGGGGCGGGGAGATACGCAGTATTTT.

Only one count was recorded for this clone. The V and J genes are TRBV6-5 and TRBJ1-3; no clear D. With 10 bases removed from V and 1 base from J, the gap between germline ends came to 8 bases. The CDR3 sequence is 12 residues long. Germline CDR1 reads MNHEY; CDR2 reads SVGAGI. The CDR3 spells CATHGSGNTIYF. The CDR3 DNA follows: TGTGCCACCCACGGTTCTGGAAACACCATATATTTT.

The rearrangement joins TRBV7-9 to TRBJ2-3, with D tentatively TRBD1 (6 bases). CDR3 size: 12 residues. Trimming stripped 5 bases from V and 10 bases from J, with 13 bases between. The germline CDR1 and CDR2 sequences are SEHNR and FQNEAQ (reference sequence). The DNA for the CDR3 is TGTGCCAGCAGCCTGGACAGAACGGCGCAGTATTTT. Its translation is CASSLDRTAQYF.

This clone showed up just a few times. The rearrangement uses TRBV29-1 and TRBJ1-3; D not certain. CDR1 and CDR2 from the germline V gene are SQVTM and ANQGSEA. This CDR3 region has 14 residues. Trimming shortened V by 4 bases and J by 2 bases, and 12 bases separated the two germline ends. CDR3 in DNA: TGCAGCGTTGTTGAACAGCAGGCTGGAAACACCATATATTTT. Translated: CSVVEQQAGNTIYF. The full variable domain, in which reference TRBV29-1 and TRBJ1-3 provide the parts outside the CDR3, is SAVISQKPSRDICQRGTSLTIQCQVDSQVTMMFWYRQQPGQSLTLIATANQGSEATYESGFVIDKFPISRPNLTFSTLTVSNMSPEDSSIYLCSVVEQQAGNTIYFGEGSWLTVV.

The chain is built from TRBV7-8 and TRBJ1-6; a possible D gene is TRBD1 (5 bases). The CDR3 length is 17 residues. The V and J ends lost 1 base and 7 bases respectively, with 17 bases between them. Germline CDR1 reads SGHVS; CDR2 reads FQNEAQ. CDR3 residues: CASSLVYSGLSNSPLHF. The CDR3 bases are TGTGCCAGCAGCTTAGTATATTCGGGACTGTCAAATTCACCCCTCCACTTT. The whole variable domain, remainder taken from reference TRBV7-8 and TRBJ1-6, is GAGVSQSPRYKVAKRGQDVALRCDPISGHVSLFWYQQALGQGPEFLTYFQNEAQLDKSGLPSDRFFAERPEGSVSTLKIQRTQQEDSAVYLCASSLVYSGLSNSPLHFGNGTRLTVT.

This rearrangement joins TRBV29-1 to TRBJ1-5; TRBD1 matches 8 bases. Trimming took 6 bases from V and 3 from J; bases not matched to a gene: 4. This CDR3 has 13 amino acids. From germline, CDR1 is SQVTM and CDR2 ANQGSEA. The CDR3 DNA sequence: TGCAGCGTACAGGGGGGGATCAATCAGCCCCAGCATTTT. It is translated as CSVQGGINQPQHF.

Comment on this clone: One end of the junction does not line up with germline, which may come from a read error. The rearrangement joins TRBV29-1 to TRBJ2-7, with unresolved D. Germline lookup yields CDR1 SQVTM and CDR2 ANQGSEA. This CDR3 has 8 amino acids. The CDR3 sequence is CSPKPPAF. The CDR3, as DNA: TGCAGCCCCAAGCCGCCCGCCTTC.

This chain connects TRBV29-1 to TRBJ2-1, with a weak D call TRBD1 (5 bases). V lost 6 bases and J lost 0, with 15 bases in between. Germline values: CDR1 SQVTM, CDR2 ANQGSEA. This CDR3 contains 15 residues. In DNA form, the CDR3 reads TGCAGCGTGAAGATACAGGATAGCTCCTACAATGAGCAGTTCTTC. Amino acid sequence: CSVKIQDSSYNEQFF.

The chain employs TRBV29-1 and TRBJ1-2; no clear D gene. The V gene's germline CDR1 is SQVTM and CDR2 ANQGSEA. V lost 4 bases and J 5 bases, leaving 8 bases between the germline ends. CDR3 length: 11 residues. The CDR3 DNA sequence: TGCAGCGTTGTCGAAGGGTATGGCTACACCTTC. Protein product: CSVVEGYGYTF.

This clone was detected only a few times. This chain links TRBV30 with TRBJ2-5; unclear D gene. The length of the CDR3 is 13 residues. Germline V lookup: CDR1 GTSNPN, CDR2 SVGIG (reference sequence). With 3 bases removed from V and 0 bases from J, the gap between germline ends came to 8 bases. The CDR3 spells CAWSLGNQETQYF. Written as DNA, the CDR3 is TGTGCCTGGAGCCTGGGGAACCAAGAGACCCAGTACTTC.

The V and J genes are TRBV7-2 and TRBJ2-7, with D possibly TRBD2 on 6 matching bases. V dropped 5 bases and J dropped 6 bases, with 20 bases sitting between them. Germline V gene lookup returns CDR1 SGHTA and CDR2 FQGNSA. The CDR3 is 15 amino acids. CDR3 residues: CASSLTRAGRLEQYF. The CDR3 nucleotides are TGTGCCAGCAGCCTTACGCGGGCGGGGCGGCTCGAGCAGTACTTC.

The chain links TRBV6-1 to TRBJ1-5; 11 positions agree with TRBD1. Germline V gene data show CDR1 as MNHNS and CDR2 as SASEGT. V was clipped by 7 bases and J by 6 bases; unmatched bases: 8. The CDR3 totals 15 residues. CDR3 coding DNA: TGTGCCAGCAAGACGGGACAGGGGGGAGGTCAGCCCCAGCATTTT. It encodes CASKTGQGGGQPQHF.

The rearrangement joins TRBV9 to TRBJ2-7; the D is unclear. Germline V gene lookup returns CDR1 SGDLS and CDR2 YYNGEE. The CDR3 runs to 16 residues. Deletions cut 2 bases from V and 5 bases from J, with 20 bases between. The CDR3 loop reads CASSVGTAAGLNEQYF. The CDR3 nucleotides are TGTGCCAGCAGCGTCGGAACGGCCGCCGGGCTAAACGAGCAGTACTTC.

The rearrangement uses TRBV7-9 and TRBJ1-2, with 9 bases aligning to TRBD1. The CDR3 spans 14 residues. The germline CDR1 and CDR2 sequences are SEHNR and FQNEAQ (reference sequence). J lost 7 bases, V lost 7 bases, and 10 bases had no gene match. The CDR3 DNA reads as TGTGCCAGCACCCCGGTGGGACAGGGAGGTGGCTACACCTTC. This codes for CASTPVGQGGGYTF.

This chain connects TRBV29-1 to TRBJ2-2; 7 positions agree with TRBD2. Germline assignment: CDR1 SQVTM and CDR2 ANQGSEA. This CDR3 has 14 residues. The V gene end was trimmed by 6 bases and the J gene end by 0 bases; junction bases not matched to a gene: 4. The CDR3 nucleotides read TGCAGCGTCCTAGGGAGGGCGAACACCGGGGAGCTGTTTTTT. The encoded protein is CSVLGRANTGELFF.

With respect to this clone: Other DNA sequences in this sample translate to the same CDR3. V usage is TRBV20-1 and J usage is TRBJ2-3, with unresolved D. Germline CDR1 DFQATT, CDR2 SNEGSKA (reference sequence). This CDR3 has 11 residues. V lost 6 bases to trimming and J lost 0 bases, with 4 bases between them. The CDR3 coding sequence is TGCAGTGCCCCGAGCACAGATACGCAGTATTTT. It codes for CSAPSTDTQYF.

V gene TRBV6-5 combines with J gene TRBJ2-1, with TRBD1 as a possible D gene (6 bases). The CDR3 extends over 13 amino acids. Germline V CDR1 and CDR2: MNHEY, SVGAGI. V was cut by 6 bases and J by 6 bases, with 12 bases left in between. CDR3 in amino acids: CASSSPGVNEQFF. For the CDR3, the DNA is TGTGCCAGCAGCTCCCCAGGGGTCAATGAGCAGTTCTTC.

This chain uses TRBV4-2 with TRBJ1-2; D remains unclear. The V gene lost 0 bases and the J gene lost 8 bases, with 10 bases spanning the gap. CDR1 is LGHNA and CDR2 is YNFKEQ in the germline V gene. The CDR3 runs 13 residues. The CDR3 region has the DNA TGTGCCAGCAGCCAAGAAGCAGACCCAGGCTACACCTTC. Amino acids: CASSQEADPGYTF.

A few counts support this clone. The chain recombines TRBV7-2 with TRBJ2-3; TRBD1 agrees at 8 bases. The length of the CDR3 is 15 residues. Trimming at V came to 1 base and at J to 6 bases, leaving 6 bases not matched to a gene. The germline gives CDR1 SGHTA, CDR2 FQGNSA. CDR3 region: CASSLVAQGADTQYF. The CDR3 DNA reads TGTGCCAGCAGCTTAGTCGCGCAGGGGGCGGATACGCAGTATTTT. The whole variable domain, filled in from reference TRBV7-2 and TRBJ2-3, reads GAGVSQSPSNKVTEKGKDVELRCDPISGHTALYWYRQSLGQGLEFLIYFQGNSAPDKSGLPSDRFSAERTGGSVSTLTIQRTQQEDSAVYLCASSLVAQGADTQYFGPGTRLTVL.

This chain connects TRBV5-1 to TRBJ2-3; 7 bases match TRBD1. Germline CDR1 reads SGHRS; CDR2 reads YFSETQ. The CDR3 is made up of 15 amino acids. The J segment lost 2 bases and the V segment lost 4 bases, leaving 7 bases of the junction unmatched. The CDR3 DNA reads TGCGCCAGCAGCAGGGACAGAGCAAACACAGATACGCAGTATTTT. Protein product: CASSRDRANTDTQYF.

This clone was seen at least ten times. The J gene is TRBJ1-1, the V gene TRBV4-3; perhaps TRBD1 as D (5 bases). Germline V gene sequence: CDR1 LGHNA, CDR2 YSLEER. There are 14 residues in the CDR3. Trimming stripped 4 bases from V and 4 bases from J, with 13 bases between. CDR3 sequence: CASSPQGLSTEAFF. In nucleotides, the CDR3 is TGCGCCAGCAGCCCCCAGGGATTGTCCACTGAAGCTTTCTTT.